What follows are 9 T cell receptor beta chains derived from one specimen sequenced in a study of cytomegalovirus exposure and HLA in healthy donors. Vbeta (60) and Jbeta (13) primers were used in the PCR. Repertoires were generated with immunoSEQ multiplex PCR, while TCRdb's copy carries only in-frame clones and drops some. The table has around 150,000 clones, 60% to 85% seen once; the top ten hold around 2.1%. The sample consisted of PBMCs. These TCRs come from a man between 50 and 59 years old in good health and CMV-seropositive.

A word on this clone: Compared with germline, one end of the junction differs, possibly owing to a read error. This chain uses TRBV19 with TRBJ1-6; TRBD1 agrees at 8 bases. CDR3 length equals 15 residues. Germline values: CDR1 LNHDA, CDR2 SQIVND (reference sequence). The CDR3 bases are TGTGCCGGTAGAGGACCCGGGACAGGCCATTCACCCCTCCACTTT. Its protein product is CAGRGPGTGHSPLHF.

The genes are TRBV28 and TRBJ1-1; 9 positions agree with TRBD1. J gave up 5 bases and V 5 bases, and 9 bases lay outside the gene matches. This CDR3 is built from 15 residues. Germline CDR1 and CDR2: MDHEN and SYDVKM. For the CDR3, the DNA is TGTGCCAGCAGTACAACCGGGACAGGGATGACTGAAGCTTTCTTT. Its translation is CASSTTGTGMTEAFF.

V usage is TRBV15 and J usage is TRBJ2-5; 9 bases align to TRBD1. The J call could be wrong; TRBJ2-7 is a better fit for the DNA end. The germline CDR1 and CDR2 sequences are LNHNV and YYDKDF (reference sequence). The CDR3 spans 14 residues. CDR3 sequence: CATRGTGTQREQYF. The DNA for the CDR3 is TGTGCCACCAGGGGGACAGGGACACAACGCGAGCAGTACTTC.

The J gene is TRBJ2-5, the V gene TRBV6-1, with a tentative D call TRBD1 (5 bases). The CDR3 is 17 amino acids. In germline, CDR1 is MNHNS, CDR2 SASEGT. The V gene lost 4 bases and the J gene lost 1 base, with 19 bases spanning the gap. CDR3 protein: CASSALTGATPQETQYF. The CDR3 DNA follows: TGTGCCAGCAGTGCGTTAACAGGTGCCACCCCCCAAGAGACCCAGTACTTC.

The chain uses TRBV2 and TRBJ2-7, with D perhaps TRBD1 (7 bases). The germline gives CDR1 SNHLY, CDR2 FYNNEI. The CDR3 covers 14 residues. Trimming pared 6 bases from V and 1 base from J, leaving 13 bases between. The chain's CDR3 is CASSVRGTSYEQYF. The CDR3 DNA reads TGTGCCAGCAGCGTCAGGGGGACTTCCTACGAGCAGTACTTC.

CDR3 sequence reads: CAWSGGGGEQETQYF. Here the CDR3 DNA reads TGTGCCTGGAGTGGAGGAGGGGGCGAACAAGAGACCCAGTACTTC. The chain joins TRBV30 to TRBJ2-5; D might be TRBD1 (7 bases). Looked up from germline, CDR1 is GTSNPN and CDR2 is SVGIG (reference sequence). The length of the CDR3 is 15 residues. V lost 1 base to trimming and J lost 2 bases, with 14 bases between them.

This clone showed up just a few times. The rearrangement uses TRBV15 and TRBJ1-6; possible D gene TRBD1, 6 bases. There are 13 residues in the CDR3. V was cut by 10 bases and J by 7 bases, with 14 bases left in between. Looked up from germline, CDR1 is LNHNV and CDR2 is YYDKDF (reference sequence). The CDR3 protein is CAIGRGPNSPLHF. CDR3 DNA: TGTGCCATAGGCAGGGGCCCGAATTCACCCCTCCACTTT.

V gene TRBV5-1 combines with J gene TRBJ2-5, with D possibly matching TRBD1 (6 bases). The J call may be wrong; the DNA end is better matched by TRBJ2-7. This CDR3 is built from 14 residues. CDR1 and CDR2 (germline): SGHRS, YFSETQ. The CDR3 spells CASSLGDTDYEQYF. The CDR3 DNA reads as TGCGCCAGCAGCCTGGGGGACACCGACTACGAGCAGTACTTC.

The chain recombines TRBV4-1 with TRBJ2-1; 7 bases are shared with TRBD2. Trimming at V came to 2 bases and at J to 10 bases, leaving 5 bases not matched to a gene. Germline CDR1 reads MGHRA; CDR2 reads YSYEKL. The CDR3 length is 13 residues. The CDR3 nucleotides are TGCGCCAGCAGCCAACCGACTAGCTTCGAGCAGTTCTTC. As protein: CASSQPTSFEQFF.